This T cell receptor beta chain originates from a study of chemoradiotherapy in HPV16-positive cancers. As for the study in general: Functional T-cell assays on a couple of HPV16-positive patients' cells defined candidate HPV-specific clones and common TCR motifs. General study findings and limits: Candidate HPV-specific clones and E7-related TCR motifs grew in tumor during treatment.

Data came from immunoSEQ multiplex PCR; TCRdb stores just in-frame clones and leaves some out. The sample gives some 12,000 clones, roughly 78% of which show up once; more than 6.5% is in the top ten. Concerning this clone: What it binds is not known.

Samples were taken several times over chemoradiotherapy. V lost 0 bases, J lost 1 base, and 5 bases stayed unmatched. CDR3 length equals 16 residues. The V gene's germline CDR1 is SGDLS and CDR2 YYNGEE. Sampling was performed from a patient who underwent chemoradiotherapy. The receptor comes from a human donor with HPV-associated anogenital cancer. The J gene is TRBJ2-5, the V gene TRBV9; 8 nucleotides line up with TRBD2. The CDR3 reads CASSVDGAGVQETQYF. In DNA, the CDR3 is TGTGCCAGCAGCGTAGATGGAGCGGGGGTCCAAGAGACCCAGTACTTC.